The 21 T cell receptor beta chains below come from one sample, sequenced in a study of tumor-infiltrating lymphocytes in oesophageal squamous cell carcinoma. TCRdb processed the PCR reads anew with MiXCR; each CDR3 protein has one entry. Of over 8,000 distinct CDR3 sequences listed, 60% to 70% were seen once; the top ten hold approximately 26%. Material for sequencing was esophageal tumor tissue. The receptors were sampled from a female donor with esophageal squamous cell carcinoma.

The CDR3, as DNA: TGTGCCAGCACCGACTACTTCACAGATACGCAGTATTTT. Its protein is CASTDYFTDTQYF. This sequence joins TRBV12-3 or TRBV12-4 and TRBJ2-3; D may be TRBD2 (5 bases). Between the trimmed V and J ends, which lost 7 bases and 2 bases, there was a span of 10 bases. The CDR3 is made up of 13 amino acids.

The rearrangement links TRBV12-3 or TRBV12-4 to TRBJ1-2, with D uncertain. The CDR3 sequence is 13 residues long. Trimming took off 2 bases at V and 4 bases at J, with 8 bases between the two ends. The CDR3 DNA sequence: TGTGCCAGCAGTTTATCAGGAGTCTATGGCTACACCTTC. This sequence encodes CASSLSGVYGYTF.

This chain uses TRBV7-6 with TRBJ2-7; D not certain. Matching the DNA end better, TRBJ2-1 makes the J call doubtful. The V gene's germline CDR1 is SGHVS and CDR2 FNYEAQ. The CDR3 runs to 16 residues. The CDR3 here is CASSLVLTHLDNEQFF. CDR3 sequence (DNA): TGTGCCAGCAGCTTAGTCCTTACTCACCTCGACAATGAGCAGTTCTTC.

This chain joins TRBV7-6 and TRBJ2-4, with TRBD1 matching over 7 bases. The J call may be wrong; the DNA end is better matched by TRBJ2-7. Germline values: CDR1 SGHVS, CDR2 FNYEAQ. The CDR3 is 13 amino acids. The chain's CDR3 is CASSLGQINEQYF. In DNA form, the CDR3 reads TGTGCCAGCAGCTTGGGACAGATTAACGAGCAGTACTTC.

CDR3 coding DNA: TGTGCCGGCTTCCGCCGACAGGGCAGCACTGAAGCTTTCTTT. Its protein product is CAGFRRQGSTEAFF. The J gene is TRBJ1-1, the V gene TRBV2; 7 bases line up with TRBD1. This CDR3 contains 14 residues. J lost 4 bases, V lost 11 bases, and 13 bases had no gene match. The germline CDR1 and CDR2 sequences are SNHLY and FYNNEI.

This chain uses TRBV7-6 with TRBJ2-1; no definite D call. The assigned J gene may be wrong: the sequence end matches TRBJ2-7 better. This CDR3 contains 14 residues. CDR1 and CDR2 (germline): SGHVS, FNYEAQ. This chain's CDR3 is CASSLGGGSYEQYF. DNA of the CDR3: TGTGCCAGCAGCTTAGGAGGTGGCTCCTACGAGCAGTACTTC.

The chain links TRBV6-6 to TRBJ2-3; 9 bases are a match to TRBD2. The CDR3 totals 16 residues. The ends lost 2 bases at V and 5 bases at J; junction bases unmatched: 8. Germline assignment: CDR1 MNHNY and CDR2 SVGAGI (reference sequence). This chain's CDR3 is CASSYGAGGRGDTQYF. The CDR3 bases are TGTGCCAGCAGTTACGGAGCGGGGGGAAGAGGAGATACGCAGTATTTT.

Note on this clonotype: The CDR3 ends on some other residue instead of the conserved phenylalanine or tryptophan, so this is likely a read error. Because the CDR3's place on the DNA is in doubt, the DNA is left out and the CDR3 is given as listed by TCRdb. CDR3 region: CASPYPAGAMDPSTLGT. This chain links TRBV27 with TRBJ2-3; the listed D gene, TRBD2, was not tested against the DNA. The CDR3 numbers 17 amino acids, ends counted. The germline gives CDR1 MNHEY, CDR2 SMNVEV (reference sequence).

V gene TRBV12-3 or TRBV12-4 combines with J gene TRBJ2-3, with 8 bases identical to TRBD1. The closer fit of TRBJ2-7 to the DNA end suggests the J call may be wrong. This CDR3 is built from 14 residues. The CDR3 loop reads CASSLRTGRREQYF. CDR3 DNA: TGTGCCAGCAGTTTAAGGACAGGGAGACGCGAGCAGTACTTC.

This clonotype was observed a few times. The chain joins TRBV7-8 to TRBJ2-3; D ambiguous. Per the germline V gene, CDR1 is SGHVS and CDR2 is FQNEAQ. V lost 2 bases and J lost 3, with 6 bases in between. The CDR3 sequence is 13 residues long. The CDR3 nucleotides are TGTGCCAGCAGCTTATCAGAGACAGATACGCAGTATTTT. Its translation: CASSLSETDTQYF.

In this sample, this clonotype turned up once. The final CDR3 position lacks the conserved phenylalanine or tryptophan, pointing to a likely read error. The chain combines TRBV7-6 with TRBJ2-1; D uncertain. The end of the DNA aligns better with TRBJ2-7, so the J call may be wrong. Germline V gene lookup returns CDR1 SGHVS and CDR2 FNYEAQ. The CDR3 length is 14 residues. This chain's CDR3 is CASSLMESSYEQYL. The CDR3 DNA follows: TGTGCCAGCAGCTTAATGGAAAGCTCCTACGAGCAGTACTTA.

This clonotype ranks as large. The chain uses TRBV11-2 and TRBJ2-1; D remains unclear. Per the germline V gene, CDR1 is SGHAT and CDR2 is FQNNGV. V was shortened by 3 bases and J by 7 bases, with 7 bases between the two germline ends. This CDR3 spans 12 amino acids. The CDR3 loop reads CASSFGINEQFF. CDR3 bases: TGTGCCAGCAGCTTCGGTATAAATGAGCAGTTCTTC.

The V call is TRBV28, the J call TRBJ2-3; the D is unclear. The DNA end favors TRBJ1-1, so the J call may be wrong. Per germline, CDR1 MDHEN and CDR2 SYDVKM. This CDR3 has 13 residues. The CDR3, as DNA: TGTGCCAGCAGGACGGGTGGGTACACTGAAGCTTTCTTT. It specifies CASRTGGYTEAFF.

This clonotype came up a few times. The rearrangement uses TRBV7-2 and TRBJ2-5; 11 nucleotides align to TRBD2. The J segment lost 4 bases and the V segment lost 0 bases, leaving 1 base of the junction unmatched. The CDR3 is 15 residues long. The V gene's germline CDR1 is SGHTA and CDR2 FQGNSA. The CDR3 nucleotides read TGTGCCAGCAGCTTAGCAACTAGCGGGGGAGAGACCCAGTACTTC. Residues: CASSLATSGGETQYF.

DNA for the CDR3: TGTGCCAGCAGCCACCCGACCCACCTCGACACGCAGTACCAAGAGACCCAGTACTTC. It encodes CASSHPTHLDTQYQETQYF. This chain uses TRBV7-8 with TRBJ2-4, with no clear D. Gene TRBJ2-5 matches the end of the DNA better, so the J call may be wrong. Germline lookup yields CDR1 SGHVS and CDR2 FQNEAQ. This CDR3 spans 19 amino acids.

The rearrangement uses TRBV6-1 and TRBJ2-6; no clear D. The V gene lost 4 bases and the J gene lost 0 bases, with 7 bases spanning the gap. CDR3 length equals 15 residues. In germline, CDR1 is MNHNS, CDR2 SASEGT. The CDR3 is CASSGFYSGANVLTF. In nucleotides, the CDR3 is TGTGCCAGCAGTGGATTCTACTCTGGGGCCAACGTCCTGACTTTC.

The rearrangement joins TRBV6-5 to TRBJ2-5, with TRBD1 matching 7 bases. Germline-derived CDR1 and CDR2 are MNHEY and SVGAGI. The length of the CDR3 is 15 residues. Trimming removed 2 bases from V and 3 bases from J; junction bases left unmatched: 6. CDR3 sequence: CASSYATGYEETQYF. The CDR3 DNA reads as TGTGCCAGCAGTTACGCGACAGGGTACGAAGAGACCCAGTACTTC.

This rearrangement joins TRBV7-6 to TRBJ1-1, with D possibly being TRBD1 (5 bases). The CDR3 is made up of 15 amino acids. Germline V gene sequence: CDR1 SGHVS, CDR2 FNYEAQ. V lost 5 bases, J lost 4 bases, and 17 bases lay in between. CDR3 nucleotide sequence: TGTGCCAGCAGCCAAGATATGGGGGAGGCCACTGAAGCTTTCTTT. As protein: CASSQDMGEATEAFF.

This chain uses TRBV12-3 or TRBV12-4 with TRBJ1-3; no definite D call. V dropped 7 bases and J dropped 2 bases, with 12 bases sitting between them. CDR3 length equals 14 residues. The CDR3, as DNA: TGTGCCAGCAACCCGTCGGGAACTGGAAACACCATATATTTT. It specifies CASNPSGTGNTIYF.

This clonotype was detected only once. The germline gene is not matched at one end of the junction; a read error may be the cause. The genes are TRBV7-8 and TRBJ2-1, with 7 nucleotides matching TRBD1. Germline CDR1 SGHVS, CDR2 FQNEAQ. The CDR3 runs to 15 residues. The CDR3 DNA is TGTGCCAGCAGCTCACAGGGGTGGGTCAGAGAGACCCAGATCTTC. Protein product: CASSSQGWVRETQIF.

In DNA, the CDR3 is TGTGCCAGCTCACCACGTCGGGGGGCCAACACCGGGGAGCTGTTTTTT. Protein: CASSPRRGANTGELFF. The chain links TRBV18 to TRBJ2-2, with D possibly matching TRBD2 (7 bases). The CDR3 is 16 amino acids. Germline V gene sequence: CDR1 KGHSH, CDR2 LQKENI. Trimming pared 1 base from V and 2 bases from J, leaving 11 bases between.